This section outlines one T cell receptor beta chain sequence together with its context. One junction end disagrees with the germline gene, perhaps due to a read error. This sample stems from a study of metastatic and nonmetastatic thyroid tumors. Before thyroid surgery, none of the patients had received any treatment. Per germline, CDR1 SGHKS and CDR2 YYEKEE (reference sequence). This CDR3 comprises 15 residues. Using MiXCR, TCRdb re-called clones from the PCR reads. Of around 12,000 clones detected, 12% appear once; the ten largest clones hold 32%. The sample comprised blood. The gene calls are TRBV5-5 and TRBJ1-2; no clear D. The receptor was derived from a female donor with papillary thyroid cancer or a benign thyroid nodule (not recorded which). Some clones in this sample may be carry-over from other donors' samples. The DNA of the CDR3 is TGTGCCAGCAGCTTGGACCGGGTGTCTGACTATTGCTACACCTTC. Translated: CASSLDRVSDYCYTF.